This T cell receptor (beta chain) was observed in a study of early T cells in non-severe SARS-CoV-2 infection. Whole-study context: Whole-blood bulk RNA, unsorted, was sequenced, and chains were unpaired.

The germline V gene has CDR1 DFQATT and CDR2 SNEGSKA (reference sequence). This CDR3 spans 13 amino acids. V shed 0 bases and J 6 bases; nucleotides not matched to a gene: 4. Individual cDNA molecules received unique molecular identifiers during library preparation. TCRdb used MiXCR to reprocess the 5' RACE reads, holding one entry per CDR3 protein. Here the sample spans approximately 41,000 distinct CDR3 sequences, 3.5% to 5% being singletons. The genes are TRBV20-1 and TRBJ1-1; 7 bases fit TRBD1. The clonotype comes from an adult who was a healthcare worker with PCR-confirmed SARS-CoV-2 infection or an uninfected control (not recorded which). The sequenced sample consisted of whole blood. The CDR3 coding sequence is TGCAGTGCTAGAGACCCGACAGGGCCTGAAGCTTTCTTT. Protein: CSARDPTGPEAFF.